Below are 4 T cell receptor beta chains sequenced from a single sample in a study of tumor-infiltrating lymphocytes in primary liver carcinoma. Synthesis of TCR beta cDNA was carried out from about 540 ng total RNA with a constant-region primer. What produced the TCR beta libraries was three nested multiplex PCR rounds using slightly modified ARM-PCR. The study ran its first two PCR rounds for around 10 cycles each, using TRBV1-TRBV30 forward primers and a C-beta reverse primer. Each CDR3 protein gets one entry after TCRdb re-called the multiplex PCR reads with MiXCR. Seen here are approximately 190,000 distinct CDR3 sequences, approximately 86% observed once, and the top ten hold 15% to 20%. The study co-extracted DNA and RNA from around 20-30 mg of unsorted bulk tissue. The sample taken for sequencing was tumor tissue from primary liver carcinoma. These receptors were taken from a man aged 40-50 years with primary liver carcinoma and hepatitis B virus infection.

A single count supports this clonotype. An end of the junction does not agree with germline; a read error may underlie this. The gene calls are TRBV29-1 and TRBJ2-7, with 7 bases aligning to TRBD1. Germline-derived CDR1 and CDR2 are SQVTM and ANQGSEA. The CDR3 consists of 13 residues. The CDR3: CSAAGDSGYEQYF. The CDR3 DNA follows: TGCAGCGCGGCAGGGGACAGCGGATACGAGCAGTATTTC.

The rearrangement joins TRBV28 to TRBJ1-5, with D possibly TRBD1 on 6 matching bases. Germline CDR1 reads MDHEN; CDR2 reads SYDVKM. Trimming removed 5 bases at V and 11 bases at J, with 19 bases between. The CDR3 runs 14 residues. The CDR3, as DNA: TGTGCCAGCAGTCAACGGGGTTTTGGACAGTCCCAGCATTTT. Its translation: CASSQRGFGQSQHF.

A note on this clonotype: The junction and the germline gene differ at one end; a read error may be behind it. The chain links TRBV29-1 to TRBJ2-3; TRBD2 matches at 7 bases. The CDR3 sequence is 15 residues long. Germline assignment: CDR1 SQVTM and CDR2 ANQGSEA. In DNA form, the CDR3 reads TGCAGCATGGGGGGGGACCAAGCTTCTACAGATATGCAGTATTTT. Its translation: CSMGGDQASTDMQYF.

About this clonotype itself: This may stem from a read error, because a much larger clone lies one nucleotide away. The conserved closing phenylalanine or tryptophan is absent in this CDR3, likely reflecting a read error. This sequence joins TRBV9 and TRBJ2-7, with TRBD1 matching over 9 bases. Trimming at V came to 0 bases and at J to 5 bases, leaving 6 bases not matched to a gene. The CDR3 is made up of 15 amino acids. Germline-derived CDR1 and CDR2 are SGDLS and YYNGEE. The CDR3 DNA sequence: TGTGCCAGCAGCGTAGGGTGGGACAGGGCCCACGAGCAGTACTTA. Translated: CASSVGWDRAHEQYL.